This TCR beta chain appears in the sequencing data of a study of blood T cell repertoires in COVID-19. This clone was found once. TCRdb's table, derived via immunoSEQ multiplex PCR, lists solely in-frame clones and lacks some. The sample records around 300,000 clones, roughly 90% being singletons. This CDR3 has 15 amino acids. Germline V lookup: CDR1 SGHKS, CDR2 YYEKEE (reference sequence). Germline trimming cut 0 bases from V and 4 bases from J; bases unmatched to any gene: 4. The chain is built from TRBV5-5 and TRBJ2-7; 10 bases map to TRBD1. Sample: peripheral blood. The receptor's source is a woman between 50 and 59 years old with active or convalescent COVID-19. CDR3 sequence reads: CASSLAGTGVYEQYF. CDR3 nucleotide sequence: TGTGCCAGCAGCTTGGCCGGGACAGGGGTTTACGAGCAGTACTTC.